The rows below give T cell receptor beta chains drawn from one sample of a study of shared clonotypes between healthy human individuals. Clones were sequenced by immunoSEQ multiplex PCR, and TCRdb holds only the in-frame ones, with some missing. The table records under 600,000 clones, almost 97% of them present only once. The sequenced sample consisted of naive CD4+ T cells sorted from blood. These receptors were obtained from a woman in her twenties or thirties in good health. The CDR3 runs from the conserved cysteine through the conserved F or W. D genes are given only for firm matches. Clone sizes are given selectively: once, few, many, or a class where the clone is expanded.

v_gene,j_gene,abundance,d_gene,CDR3nt,CDR3aa
TRBV5-1,TRBJ2-3,once,-,TGCGCCAGCAGCTTACAGGACCTTAGCACAGATACGCAGTATTTT,CASSLQDLSTDTQYF
TRBV5-1,TRBJ2-1,-,TRBD2,TGCGCCAGCAGCCGCGGGACTAGCGGGAGCGGCGAGCAGTTCTTC,CASSRGTSGSGEQFF
TRBV6-5,TRBJ2-7,-,TRBD1,TGTGCCAGCAGTTACCCGCGGACAGGGGGCGAGCAGTACTTC,CASSYPRTGGEQYF
TRBV10-3,TRBJ2-1,-,TRBD2,TGTGCCATCAGTGAGAGGACTAGCGGTGGAGGCTATGAGCAGTTCTTC,CAISERTSGGGYEQFF
TRBV11-2,TRBJ2-7,-,TRBD2,TGTGCCAGCGGGTTTCAGCGGGGTTTGGGGGAGCAGTACTTC,CASGFQRGLGEQYF
TRBV2,TRBJ1-2,-,TRBD1,TGTGCCAGCAGTGGACAGGGGGAAAACTATGGCTACACCTTC,CASSGQGENYGYTF
TRBV28,TRBJ2-7,-,-,TGTGCGACCGTCGGGGGTCCTACCTACGAGCAGTACTTC,CATVGGPTYEQYF
TRBV28,TRBJ2-7,-,TRBD2,TGTGCCAGCAGTTCGTCCGGGACTAGCAAACCCTACGAGCAGTACTTC,CASSSSGTSKPYEQYF
TRBV5-4,TRBJ2-7,-,-,TGTGCCAGCAGCGCGGACTGGTCTGAGGGAGTGCAGTACTTC,CASSADWSEGVQYF
TRBV28,TRBJ1-4,-,-,TGTGCCTCAAGGGCTTCTGATGAAAAACTGTTTTTT,CASRASDEKLFF
TRBV2,TRBJ1-2,-,TRBD1,TGTGCCAGCAGTGTCGACAGGGGAGACTATGGCTACACCTTC,CASSVDRGDYGYTF
TRBV7-9,TRBJ1-5,once,-,TGTGCCAGCAGCTTGACAGGAGGGATAAATCAGCCCCAGCATTTT,CASSLTGGINQPQHF
TRBV2,TRBJ2-7,once,-,TGTGCCAGCAGTGATTCAGGGGCCCACTCGGGGCAGTACTTC,CASSDSGAHSGQYF
TRBV19,TRBJ2-7,-,TRBD2,TGTGCCAGTGGACTAGCGGGAGACTACGAGCAGTACTTC,CASGLAGDYEQYF
TRBV7-3,TRBJ2-5,once,-,TGTGCCAGCAGCTTGGCAGGCTTGATGGAGACCCAGTACTTC,CASSLAGLMETQYF
TRBV7-2,TRBJ2-3,-,TRBD2,TGTGCCAGTGACGGGACTAGCGGGAGGACAGATACGCAGTATTTT,CASDGTSGRTDTQYF
TRBV28,TRBJ2-1,-,TRBD2,TGTGCCACCATCGGTGGGTTCGCGGGAGGAAGGAATGAGCAGTTCTTC,CATIGGFAGGRNEQFF
TRBV6-1,TRBJ1-5,-,-,TGTGCCAGCAGTGAAGCCAGGGAGGTCAATCAGCCCCAGCATTTT,CASSEAREVNQPQHF
TRBV6-1,TRBJ2-3,-,-,TGTGCCAGCAGTGAAACGGGGGTCGAGAGCACAGATACGCAGTATTTT,CASSETGVESTDTQYF
TRBV6-1,TRBJ1-2,-,-,TGTGCCAGCAGTGATAGGTTGAGAGGAAACACTTATGGCTACACCTTC,CASSDRLRGNTYGYTF
TRBV7-3,TRBJ1-2,-,-,TGTGCCAGCAGCTTAGTTTGGCAGGTGTATGGCTACACCTTC,CASSLVWQVYGYTF
TRBV27,TRBJ2-1,-,TRBD2,TGTGCCAGCAGTACTCCCGGGACTAGCTTAAATGAGCAGTTCTTC,CASSTPGTSLNEQFF